A selection of T cell receptor beta chains follows, all from one sample in a study of CD8+CD57+ T cells in acquired aplastic anemia. TCRdb called the reads again in MiXCR, with one record for every CDR3 protein. The table records 180,000 or so distinct CDR3 sequences, under 55% of them present only once. Specimen: sorted CD4+, CD8+, or CD8+CD57+ T cells (not recorded which) from PBMCs. These receptors were taken from a human donor in good health. Each CDR3 is given with its conserved first and last residue. A D gene is named only where the DNA matches it firmly. The size entry is marked missing in some rows and otherwise reads once, few, many or a size class.

j_call v_call d_call cdr3_length clone_size cdr3_nt cdr3_aa
TRBJ2-1 TRBV12-3/TRBV12-4 TRBD2 18 few TGTGCCAGCAGGTCGCCGACTAGCGGGAGGGGGGGTACCCATGAGCAGTTCTTC CASRSPTSGRGGTHEQFF
TRBJ2-7 TRBV19 - 14 many TGTGCCAGTAGTAAGTACAGGGCAGTCTACGAGCAGTACTTC CASSKYRAVYEQYF
TRBJ2-7 TRBV3-1 - 13 many TGTGCCAGCAGCCGCGCCGGGACGGGGAAAAAGTACTTC CASSRAGTGKKYF
TRBJ2-7 TRBV19 - 14 - TGTGCCAGCAGCGCGAGCTCCCTATCCTACGAGCAGTACTTC CASSASSLSYEQYF
TRBJ2-1 TRBV29-1 TRBD1 13 - TGCAGCGCCTGGACAGGAAACTACAATGAGCAGTTCTTC CSAWTGNYNEQFF
TRBJ1-1 TRBV19 - 13 - TGTGCCAGTAGTACTGCGGTGGACACTGAAGCTTTCTTT CASSTAVDTEAFF
TRBJ1-6 TRBV7-3 - 15 once TGTGCCAGCAGCGTAGGAACAGGGCCTGGTTCACCCCTCCACTTT CASSVGTGPGSPLHF
TRBJ2-7 TRBV2 - 12 - TGTGCCAGCAGTGGGTCCAAGGGAGAGCAGTACTTC CASSGSKGEQYF
TRBJ1-1 TRBV2 - 12 many TGTGCCAGTAAGTCCCCCCACATCCAAGCTTTCTTT CASKSPHIQAFF
TRBJ1-1 TRBV7-2 - 15 once TGTGCCAGCAGCTTATTGGTCAGAGCAAACACTGAGGCTTTCTTT CASSLLVRANTEAFF
TRBJ2-1 TRBV2 - 14 - TGTGCCAGCAGTGAAGTTCGAGGCGGCAATGAGCAGTTCTTC CASSEVRGGNEQFF
TRBJ2-7 TRBV11-1 - 15 - TGTGCCAGCAGCAGACCAGGCGCCATTTCCTACGAGCAGTACTTC CASSRPGAISYEQYF
TRBJ2-7 TRBV19 - 12 - TGTGCCAGTAGCCGACAGGTCAACGAGCAGTACTTC CASSRQVNEQYF
TRBJ1-2 TRBV4-1 TRBD1 18 - TGCGCCAGCAGCCAAGCGCCCACCGGGACAGCGTCCAACTATGGCTACACCTTC CASSQAPTGTASNYGYTF
TRBJ1-4 TRBV25-1 - 12 - TGTGCCAGCAGGGGCGATAGAGAAAAACTGTTTTTT CASRGDREKLFF
TRBJ2-7 TRBV29-1 - 14 - TGCAGCGTTGACGTCGAGACGGGCGCCTACGAGCAGTACTTC CSVDVETGAYEQYF
TRBJ2-7 TRBV20-1 - 12 once TGCAGTGCTAGCCTCGGGGTTGGGGAGCAGTACTTC CSASLGVGEQYF
TRBJ1-1 TRBV19 - 13 - TGTGCCAGTAGGACGCCCGCAACTAATGAAGCTTTCTTT CASRTPATNEAFF
TRBJ2-7 TRBV7-9 - 13 once TGTGCCAGCAGCTTAACTAGTGGGCACGAGCAGTACTTC CASSLTSGHEQYF
TRBJ1-2 TRBV2 - 13 many TGTGCCAGCAGAACCTTCCGCGGAGATGGCTACACCTTC CASRTFRGDGYTF
TRBJ2-5 TRBV2 TRBD2 13 - TGTGCCAGCACTGGAGCGGGAGGGGAGACCCAGTACTTC CASTGAGGETQYF
TRBJ2-2 TRBV9 TRBD2 15 - TGTGCCAGCAGCGCTCTAGCGGGGGGCACCGGGGAGCTGTTTTTT CASSALAGGTGELFF
TRBJ2-5 TRBV10-2 TRBD2 18 many TGCGCCAGCAGTGATATGTATAGCGGGAGAGGGTTGGGGGAGACCCAGTACTTC CASSDMYSGRGLGETQYF
TRBJ1-3 TRBV24-1 - 14 few TGTGCCACCAGTGATCCAGGGGATGGAAACACCATATATTTT CATSDPGDGNTIYF
TRBJ1-3 TRBV29-1 TRBD1 13 - TGCAGCGTTGACCCAGGGGGAGGAAACACCATATATTTT CSVDPGGGNTIYF
TRBJ2-7 TRBV7-6 - 11 - TGTGCCAGCAGCTCCAATGACGAGCAGTACTTC CASSSNDEQYF
TRBJ2-7 TRBV10-2 - 12 - TGCGCCAGCAGTGTTGGTCGCTACGAGCAGTACTTC CASSVGRYEQYF
TRBJ2-7 TRBV11-3 - 15 many TGTGCCAGCAGCTTAGAACTCCTGAACTCCTACGAGCAGTACTTC CASSLELLNSYEQYF
TRBJ1-2 TRBV20-1 TRBD1 13 - TGCAGTGCTAGAGAGGACAGGGGGCGCGGCTACACCTTC CSAREDRGRGYTF
TRBJ2-5 TRBV20-1 - 14 - TGCAGTGCTAGAGACTTTGTGGGGCGGGAGACCCAGTACTTC CSARDFVGRETQYF
TRBJ2-5 TRBV7-9 - 13 - TGTGCCAGCAGCTTAATCGCAGAAGAGACCCAGTACTTC CASSLIAEETQYF
TRBJ2-5 TRBV2 - 14 - TGTGCCAGCAGTGAATCGCAGGGCTCGGGGACCCAGTACTTC CASSESQGSGTQYF
TRBJ1-2 TRBV6-2/TRBV6-3 - 13 - TGTGCCAGCAGTTACGGGCCCTACTATGGCTACACCTTC CASSYGPYYGYTF
TRBJ2-3 TRBV20-1 - 15 many TGCAGTGCTAGAGACGGGAGCGCTAGCACAGATACGCAGTATTTT CSARDGSASTDTQYF
TRBJ2-1 TRBV20-1 TRBD1 14 - TGCAGTCCGACCGGGCAGGGGGCCTACAATGAGCAGTTCTTC CSPTGQGAYNEQFF
TRBJ2-3 TRBV24-1 TRBD2 16 - TGTGCCACCAGTGATTCGCGGGGGGCCTACACAGATACGCAGTATTTT CATSDSRGAYTDTQYF
TRBJ1-5 TRBV10-2 - 12 - TGCGCCAGCAGTGAGCTGTCTCAGCCCCTGCATTTT CASSELSQPLHF
TRBJ1-5 TRBV20-1 - 13 once TGCAGTGCTAGCAGGGGAATGGTTCAGCCCCAGCATTTT CSASRGMVQPQHF
TRBJ2-7 TRBV20-1 TRBD1 16 many TGCAGTGCTCGGCACGCAAGAGGACAGGGGGCTTACGAGCAGTACTTC CSARHARGQGAYEQYF
TRBJ2-3 TRBV10-2 - 14 once TGCGCCAGCAGTGAAAGAGCGAATACAGATACGCAGTATTTT CASSERANTDTQYF
TRBJ2-3 TRBV27 - 15 - TGTGCCAGCAGTTTCTTAGGGATATCTGGGGATACGCAGTATTTT CASSFLGISGDTQYF
TRBJ2-2 TRBV29-1 - 15 - TGCAGCGTTCGGGGTACACAGGCGAACACCGGGGAGCTGTTTTTT CSVRGTQANTGELFF
TRBJ2-7 TRBV25-1 TRBD2 16 - TGTGCCAGCAGTGGTCATAGCGGGAGAGGGTTCGACGAGCAGTACTTC CASSGHSGRGFDEQYF
TRBJ1-1 TRBV24-1 TRBD1 15 - TGTGCCACCAGTGATTCGGGACAGATGAACACTGAAGCTTTCTTT CATSDSGQMNTEAFF
TRBJ1-6 TRBV7-2 TRBD1 14 many TGTGCCAGCAAAAGAGACAGGGGAGATTCACCCCTCCACTTT CASKRDRGDSPLHF
TRBJ1-1 TRBV20-1 - 15 - TGCAGTGCCAGCAGCTTGGGGGGCGGAATCGGTGAAGCTTTCTTT CSASSLGGGIGEAFF
TRBJ2-3 TRBV10-3 TRBD2 14 - TGTGCCGTCGGGACTAGCGGGAGTGGGAATACGCAGTATTTT CAVGTSGSGNTQYF
TRBJ2-2 TRBV19 - 13 - TGTGCCAGTAGTATGAAGTATACCGGGGAGCTGTTTTTT CASSMKYTGELFF
TRBJ2-3 TRBV7-2 - 15 once TGTGCCAGCAGCCCGACTACTTCTCACACAGATACGCAGTATTTT CASSPTTSHTDTQYF